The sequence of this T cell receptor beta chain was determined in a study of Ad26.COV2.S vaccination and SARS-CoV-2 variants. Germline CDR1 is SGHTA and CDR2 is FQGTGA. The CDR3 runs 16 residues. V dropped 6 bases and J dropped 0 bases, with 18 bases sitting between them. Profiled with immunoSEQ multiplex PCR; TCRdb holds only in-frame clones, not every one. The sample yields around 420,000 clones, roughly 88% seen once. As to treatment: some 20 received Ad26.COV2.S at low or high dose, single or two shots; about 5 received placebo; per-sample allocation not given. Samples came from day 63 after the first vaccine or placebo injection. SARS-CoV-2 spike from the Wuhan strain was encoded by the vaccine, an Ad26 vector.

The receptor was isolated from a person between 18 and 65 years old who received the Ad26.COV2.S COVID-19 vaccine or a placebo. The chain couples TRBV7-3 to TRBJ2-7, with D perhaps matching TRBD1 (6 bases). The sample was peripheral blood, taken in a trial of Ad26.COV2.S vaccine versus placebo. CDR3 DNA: TGTGCCAGCAGAGGGGGTAACTCAAACCTCTCCTACGAGCAGTACTTC. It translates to CASRGGNSNLSYEQYF. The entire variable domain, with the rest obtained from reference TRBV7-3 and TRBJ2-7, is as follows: GAGVSQTPSNKVTEKGKYVELRCDPISGHTALYWYRQSLGQGPEFLIYFQGTGAADDSGLPNDRFFAVRPEGSVSTLKIQRTERGDSAVYLCASRGGNSNLSYEQYFGPGTRLTVT.